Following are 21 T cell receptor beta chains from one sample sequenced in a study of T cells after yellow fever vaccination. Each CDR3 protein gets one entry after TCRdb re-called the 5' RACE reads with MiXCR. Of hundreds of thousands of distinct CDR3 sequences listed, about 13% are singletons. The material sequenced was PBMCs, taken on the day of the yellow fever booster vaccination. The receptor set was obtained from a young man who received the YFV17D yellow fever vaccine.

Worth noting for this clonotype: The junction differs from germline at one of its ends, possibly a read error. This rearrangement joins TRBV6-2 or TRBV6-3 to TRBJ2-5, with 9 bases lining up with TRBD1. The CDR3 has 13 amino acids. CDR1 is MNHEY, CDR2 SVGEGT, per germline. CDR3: CASSYYTGTGINF. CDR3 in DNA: TGTGCCAGCAGTTATTACACCGGGACAGGGATCAACTTC.

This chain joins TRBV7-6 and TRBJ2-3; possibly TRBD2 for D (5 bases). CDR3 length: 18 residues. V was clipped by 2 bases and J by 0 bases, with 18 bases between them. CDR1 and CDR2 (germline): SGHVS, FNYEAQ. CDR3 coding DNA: TGTGCCAGCAGCTTAAGCGTAGGAGGTATAACTAGCACAGATACGCAGTATTTT. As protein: CASSLSVGGITSTDTQYF.

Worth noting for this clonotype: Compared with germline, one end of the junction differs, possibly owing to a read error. For the CDR3, the DNA is TGTGCCATCAGTCCGGGACTAGCGGGAGGATCCCCCTACAATGAGCAGTTCTTC. Protein product: CAISPGLAGGSPYNEQFF. The J gene is TRBJ2-1, the V gene TRBV2; TRBD2 matches at 15 bases. Looked up from germline, CDR1 is SNHLY and CDR2 is FYNNEI. The CDR3 has 18 residues.

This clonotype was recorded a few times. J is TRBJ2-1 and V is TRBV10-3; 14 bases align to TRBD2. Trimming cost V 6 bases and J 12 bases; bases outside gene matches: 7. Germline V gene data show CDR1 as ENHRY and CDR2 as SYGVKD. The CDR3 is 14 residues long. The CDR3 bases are TGTGCCATCAGGGAGGGACTAGCGGGAGAACGGCAGTTCTTC. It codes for CAIREGLAGERQFF.

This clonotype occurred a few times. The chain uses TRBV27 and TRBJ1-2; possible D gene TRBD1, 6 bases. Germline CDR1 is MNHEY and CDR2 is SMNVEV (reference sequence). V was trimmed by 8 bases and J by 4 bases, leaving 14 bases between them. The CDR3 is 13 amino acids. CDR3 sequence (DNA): TGTGCCAGCCGCCAAACAGGGATCTATGGCTACACCTTC. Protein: CASRQTGIYGYTF.

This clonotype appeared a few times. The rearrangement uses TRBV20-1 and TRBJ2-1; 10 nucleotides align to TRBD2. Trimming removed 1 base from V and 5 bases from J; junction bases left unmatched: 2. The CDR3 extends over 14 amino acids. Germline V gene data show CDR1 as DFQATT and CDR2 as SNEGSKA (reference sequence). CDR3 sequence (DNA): TGCAGTGCTAGAGTCGGGACTAGCGACAATGAGCAGTTCTTC. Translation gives CSARVGTSDNEQFF.

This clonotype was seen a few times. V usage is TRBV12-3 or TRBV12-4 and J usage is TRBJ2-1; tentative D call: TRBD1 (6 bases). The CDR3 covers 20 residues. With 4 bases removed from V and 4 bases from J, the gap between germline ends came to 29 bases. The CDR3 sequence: CASSSPQGNTLVGGYNEQFF. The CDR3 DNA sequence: TGTGCCAGCAGTTCCCCACAGGGAAATACGTTAGTTGGAGGTTACAATGAGCAGTTCTTC.

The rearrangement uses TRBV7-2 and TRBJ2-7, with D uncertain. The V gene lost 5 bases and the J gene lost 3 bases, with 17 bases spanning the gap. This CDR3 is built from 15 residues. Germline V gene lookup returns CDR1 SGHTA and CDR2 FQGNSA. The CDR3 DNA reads TGTGCCAGCAGCCCCACCCCAGCGCCGGTCTACGAGCAGTACTTC. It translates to CASSPTPAPVYEQYF.

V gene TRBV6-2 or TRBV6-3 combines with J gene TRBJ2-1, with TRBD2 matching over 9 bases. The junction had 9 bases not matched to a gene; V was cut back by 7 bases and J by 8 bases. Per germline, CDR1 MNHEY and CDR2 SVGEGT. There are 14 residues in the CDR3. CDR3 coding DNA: TGTGCCAGCATCTCGCGGGAGGGCCTTGATGAGCAGTTCTTC. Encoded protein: CASISREGLDEQFF.

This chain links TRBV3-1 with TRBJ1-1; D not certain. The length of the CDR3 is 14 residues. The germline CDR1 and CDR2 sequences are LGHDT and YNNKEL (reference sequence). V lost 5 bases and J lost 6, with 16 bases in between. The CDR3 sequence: CASSALSSGSEAFF. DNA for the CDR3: TGTGCCAGCAGCGCTCTTTCATCAGGATCTGAAGCTTTCTTT.

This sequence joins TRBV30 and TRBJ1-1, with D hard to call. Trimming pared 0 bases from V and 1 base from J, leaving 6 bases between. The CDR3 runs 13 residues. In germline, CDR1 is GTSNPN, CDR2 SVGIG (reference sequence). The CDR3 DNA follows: TGTGCCTGGAGTGTCAACAGGAACACTGAAGCTTTCTTT. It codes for CAWSVNRNTEAFF.

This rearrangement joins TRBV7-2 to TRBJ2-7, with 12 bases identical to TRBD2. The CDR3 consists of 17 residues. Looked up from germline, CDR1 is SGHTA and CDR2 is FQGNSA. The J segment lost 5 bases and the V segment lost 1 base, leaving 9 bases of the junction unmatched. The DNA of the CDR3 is TGTGCCAGCAGCTTAGTACGAACTAGCGGGAGGCGAAACGAGCAGTACTTC. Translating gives CASSLVRTSGRRNEQYF.

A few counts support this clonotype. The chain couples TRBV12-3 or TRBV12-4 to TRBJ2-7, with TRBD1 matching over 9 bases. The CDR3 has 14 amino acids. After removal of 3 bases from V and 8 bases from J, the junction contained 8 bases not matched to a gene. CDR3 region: CASSFRDRVSQQYF. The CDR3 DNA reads TGTGCCAGCAGTTTCAGGGACAGGGTTTCCCAGCAGTACTTC.

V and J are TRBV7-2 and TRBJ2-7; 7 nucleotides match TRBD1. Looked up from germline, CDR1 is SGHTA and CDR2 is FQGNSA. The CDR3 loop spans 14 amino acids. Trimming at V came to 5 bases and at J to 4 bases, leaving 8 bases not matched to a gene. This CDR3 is CASSQRQGRYEQYF. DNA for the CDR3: TGTGCCAGCAGCCAGAGACAGGGAAGGTACGAGCAGTACTTC.

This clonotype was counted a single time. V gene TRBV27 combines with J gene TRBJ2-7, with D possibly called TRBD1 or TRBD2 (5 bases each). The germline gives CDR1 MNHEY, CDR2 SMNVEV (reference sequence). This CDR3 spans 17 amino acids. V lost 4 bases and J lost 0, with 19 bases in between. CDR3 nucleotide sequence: TGTGCCAGCAGTTACCAATTCCGGGACGGTAGCTCCTACGAGCAGTACTTC. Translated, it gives CASSYQFRDGSSYEQYF.

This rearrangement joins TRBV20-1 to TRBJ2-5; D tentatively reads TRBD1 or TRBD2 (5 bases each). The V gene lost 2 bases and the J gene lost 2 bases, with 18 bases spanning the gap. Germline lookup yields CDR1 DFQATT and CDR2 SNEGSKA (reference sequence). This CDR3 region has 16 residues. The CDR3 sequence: CSARSDRDRKQETQYF. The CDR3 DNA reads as TGCAGTGCTAGAAGTGACCGGGACCGAAAACAAGAGACCCAGTACTTC.

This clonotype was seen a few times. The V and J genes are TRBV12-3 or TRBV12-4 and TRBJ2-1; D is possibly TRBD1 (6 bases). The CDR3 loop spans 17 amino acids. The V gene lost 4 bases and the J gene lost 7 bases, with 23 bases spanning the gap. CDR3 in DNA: TGTGCCAGCAGTTCTACGCTGGGCAGGGGCGACCCAAATGAGCAGTTCTTC. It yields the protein CASSSTLGRGDPNEQFF.

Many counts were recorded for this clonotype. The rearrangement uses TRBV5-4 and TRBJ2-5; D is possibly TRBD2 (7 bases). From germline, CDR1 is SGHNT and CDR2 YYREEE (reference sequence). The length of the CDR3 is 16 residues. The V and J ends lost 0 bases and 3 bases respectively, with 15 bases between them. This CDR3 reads CASSLAAGAGEETQYF. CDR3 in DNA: TGTGCCAGCAGCTTGGCTGCGGGGGCAGGGGAAGAGACCCAGTACTTC. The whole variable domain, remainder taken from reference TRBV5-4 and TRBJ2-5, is ETGVTQSPTHLIKTRGQQVTLRCSSQSGHNTVSWYQQALGQGPQFIFQYYREEENGRGNFPPRFSGLQFPNYSSELNVNALELDDSALYLCASSLAAGAGEETQYFGPGTRLLVL.

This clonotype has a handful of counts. CDR3 amino acids: CSVRLGGRETQYF. CDR3 in DNA: TGCAGCGTCCGGCTGGGGGGGAGAGAGACCCAGTACTTC. The chain combines TRBV29-1 with TRBJ2-5; TRBD2 agrees at 7 bases. This CDR3 region has 13 residues. Looked up from germline, CDR1 is SQVTM and CDR2 is ANQGSEA. The J segment lost 4 bases and the V segment lost 6 bases, leaving 8 bases of the junction unmatched. The whole variable domain, remainder taken from reference TRBV29-1 and TRBJ2-5, is SAVISQKPSRDICQRGTSLTIQCQVDSQVTMMFWYRQQPGQSLTLIATANQGSEATYESGFVIDKFPISRPNLTFSTLTVSNMSPEDSSIYLCSVRLGGRETQYFGPGTRLLVL.

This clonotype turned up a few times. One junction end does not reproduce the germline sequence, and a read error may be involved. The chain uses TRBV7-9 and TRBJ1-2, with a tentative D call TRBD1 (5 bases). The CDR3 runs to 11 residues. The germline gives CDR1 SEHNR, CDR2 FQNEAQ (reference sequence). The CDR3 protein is CASSSQGPERF. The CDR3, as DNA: TGTGCCAGCAGTTCCCAGGGCCCCGAGCGGTTC.

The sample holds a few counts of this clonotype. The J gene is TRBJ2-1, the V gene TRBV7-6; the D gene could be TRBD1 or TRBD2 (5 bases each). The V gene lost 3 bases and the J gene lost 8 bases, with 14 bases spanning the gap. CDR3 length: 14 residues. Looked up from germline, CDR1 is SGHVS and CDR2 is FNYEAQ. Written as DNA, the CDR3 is TGTGCCAGCAGCTTCCTGGGGGATATTGATGAGCAGTTCTTC. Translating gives CASSFLGDIDEQFF.